A single sample is the source of the 19 T cell receptor beta chains below, sequenced in a study of PD-1 blockade in mismatch repair-deficient tumors. Data came from immunoSEQ multiplex PCR; TCRdb stores just in-frame clones and leaves some out. The profile shows 11,000 to 15,000 clones, more than 65% of them singletons. The material sequenced was PBMCs, taken roughly 15 weeks after starting pembrolizumab. The receptor set was obtained from an adult with mismatch repair-deficient cancer.

In this sample, this clone turned up a few times. This chain links TRBV28 with TRBJ1-5; D unresolved. Germline CDR1 and CDR2: MDHEN and SYDVKM. The V gene lost 3 bases and the J gene lost 3 bases, with 9 bases spanning the gap. There are 14 residues in the CDR3. CDR3 region: CASSFGSYNQPQHF. In nucleotides, the CDR3 is TGTGCCAGCAGTTTCGGTTCCTACAATCAGCCCCAGCATTTT.

The V and J genes are TRBV7-2 and TRBJ2-6; unclear D gene. CDR1 is SGHTA and CDR2 is FQGNSA in the germline V gene. The CDR3 contains 14 residues. The V end lost 6 bases, the J end lost 1 base, and 7 bases lay between the germline ends. The DNA of the CDR3 is TGTGCCAGCAGTGCGGTGTCTGGGGCCAACGTCCTGACTTTC. This sequence encodes CASSAVSGANVLTF. The variable domain in full, completed from reference TRBV7-2 and TRBJ2-6, reads GAGVSQSPSNKVTEKGKDVELRCDPISGHTALYWYRQSLGQGLEFLIYFQGNSAPDKSGLPSDRFSAERTGGSVSTLTIQRTQQEDSAVYLCASSAVSGANVLTFGAGSRLTVL.

The chain is built from TRBV6-1 and TRBJ2-1; tentative D call: TRBD2 (5 bases). The CDR3 consists of 14 residues. Trimming took 2 bases from V and 3 from J, leaving 8 bases between them. Germline lookup yields CDR1 MNHNS and CDR2 SASEGT. CDR3 DNA: TGTGCCAGCAGTGAATACGACTACTACAATGAGCAGTTCTTC. This encodes CASSEYDYYNEQFF.

This clone showed up just once. The rearrangement joins TRBV7-3 to TRBJ2-1; 11 bases are a match to TRBD2. Germline CDR1 and CDR2: SGHTA and FQGTGA. This CDR3 contains 21 residues. V gave up 2 bases and J gave up 0 bases; unmatched junction bases: 15. Written as DNA, the CDR3 is TGTGCCAGCAGCTTAGATAGTAGCGGACTAGCGGGCACGAGCTCCTACAATGAGCAGTTCTTC. It codes for CASSLDSSGLAGTSSYNEQFF.

The chain employs TRBV7-7 and TRBJ2-5; D may be TRBD2 (7 bases). Per the germline V gene, CDR1 is SSHAT and CDR2 is FNYEAQ (reference sequence). The CDR3 contains 15 residues. V lost 5 bases and J 1 base, leaving 14 bases between the germline ends. The CDR3 loop is CASSPGDYPQETQYF. The CDR3 DNA is TGTGCCAGCAGCCCAGGGGACTACCCCCAAGAGACCCAGTACTTC. Drawing the rest from reference TRBV7-7 and TRBJ2-5, the complete variable domain is GAGVSQSPRYKVTKRGQDVTLRCDPISSHATLYWYQQALGQGPEFLTYFNYEAQPDKSGLPSDRFSAERPEGSISTLTIQRTEQRDSAMYRCASSPGDYPQETQYFGPGTRLLVL.

The gene calls are TRBV11-3 and TRBJ2-5; 8 positions match TRBD2. This CDR3 is 15 amino acids long. Germline V gene lookup returns CDR1 SGHNT and CDR2 YENEEA. The junction had 2 bases not matched to a gene; V was cut back by 1 base and J by 1 base. In nucleotides, the CDR3 is TGTGCCAGCAGCTTAGCGGGAGGGATCCAAGAGACCCAGTACTTC. This sequence encodes CASSLAGGIQETQYF.

This rearrangement joins TRBV2 to TRBJ1-1, with a possible D match to TRBD1 (5 bases). The CDR3 has 14 residues. With 8 bases removed from V and 5 bases from J, the gap between germline ends came to 18 bases. Germline CDR1 reads SNHLY; CDR2 reads FYNNEI. CDR3 protein: CASRGQAGGTEAFF. In nucleotides, the CDR3 is TGTGCCAGCCGCGGGCAAGCCGGGGGGACTGAAGCTTTCTTT. Variable domain in full (rest from reference TRBV2 and TRBJ1-1): EPEVTQTPSHQVTQMGQEVILRCVPISNHLYFYWYRQILGQKVEFLVSFYNNEISEKSEIFDDQFSVERPDGSNFTLKIRSTKLEDSAMYFCASRGQAGGTEAFFGQGTRLTVV.

The genes are TRBV6-4 and TRBJ2-7, with a possible D match to TRBD1 (6 bases). The CDR3 sequence is 14 residues long. Germline CDR1 is MRHNA and CDR2 is SNTAGT. V gave up 6 bases and J gave up 1 base, with 13 bases separating them. CDR3 nucleotides: TGTGCCAGCAGCCCGGACAGATCATCCTACGAGCAGTACTTC. Translating gives CASSPDRSSYEQYF.

V and J are TRBV28 and TRBJ1-4, with a tentative D call TRBD1 (6 bases). This CDR3 is built from 14 residues. The germline V gene has CDR1 MDHEN and CDR2 SYDVKM. Trimming left V 7 bases short and J 6 bases short, with 15 bases between. In DNA, the CDR3 is TGTGCCAGCAAGGGGGGGGACATCTATGAAAAACTGTTTTTT. This codes for CASKGGDIYEKLFF.

CDR3 DNA sequence: TGTGCCAGCAATATAGCGGGAACGGGCTACGAGCAGTACTTC. It is translated as CASNIAGTGYEQYF. This chain connects TRBV28 to TRBJ2-7, with 8 bases aligning to TRBD2. CDR3 size: 14 residues. J gave up 3 bases and V 7 bases, and 8 bases lay outside the gene matches. Germline CDR1 is MDHEN and CDR2 is SYDVKM.

The rearrangement uses TRBV6-5 and TRBJ2-1; 8 positions agree with TRBD2. V shed 2 bases, J shed 8 bases, and the junction held 5 bases outside the gene matches. The V gene's germline CDR1 is MNHEY and CDR2 SVGAGI. The CDR3 sequence is 14 residues long. The CDR3 sequence is CASSYTGLDDEQFF. CDR3 in DNA: TGTGCCAGCAGTTACACGGGACTAGACGATGAGCAGTTCTTC.

V usage is TRBV27 and J usage is TRBJ2-7; tentatively, D is TRBD2 (6 bases). The CDR3 has 15 residues. V gave up 6 bases and J gave up 1 base, with 16 bases separating them. Germline lookup yields CDR1 MNHEY and CDR2 SMNVEV (reference sequence). Written as DNA, the CDR3 is TGTGCCAGCAGCTGGGGGGACGGGGAATCCTACGAGCAGTACTTC. Its protein product is CASSWGDGESYEQYF.

This clone occurred a few times. This chain links TRBV2 with TRBJ1-2; tentatively, D is TRBD1 (5 bases). CDR1 and CDR2 from the germline V gene are SNHLY and FYNNEI. The germline V and J ends were trimmed by 4 bases and 8 bases, with 14 bases remaining between them. The CDR3 covers 13 residues. The CDR3 coding sequence is TGTGCCAGCAGTGGGACATCGTCTGGGGGCTACACCTTC. It codes for CASSGTSSGGYTF. Combining the CDR3 with reference TRBV2 and TRBJ1-2 gives the whole variable domain EPEVTQTPSHQVTQMGQEVILRCVPISNHLYFYWYRQILGQKVEFLVSFYNNEISEKSEIFDDQFSVERPDGSNFTLKIRSTKLEDSAMYFCASSGTSSGGYTFGSGTRLTVV.

The chain uses TRBV7-3 and TRBJ1-6; D unclear. From germline, CDR1 is SGHTA and CDR2 FQGTGA. This CDR3 spans 14 amino acids. Trimming took off 2 bases at V and 7 bases at J, with 9 bases between the two ends. CDR3: CASSLERVNSPLHF. CDR3 nucleotides: TGTGCCAGCAGCTTAGAACGGGTGAATTCACCCCTCCACTTT.

The V gene is TRBV5-1, the J gene TRBJ2-1; TRBD2 agrees at 7 bases. The V segment lost 1 base and the J segment 5 bases; nucleotides outside the gene matches: 3. Germline V gene data show CDR1 as SGHRS and CDR2 as YFSETQ. The CDR3 loop spans 14 amino acids. The chain's CDR3 is CASSLTLADNEQFF. Written as DNA, the CDR3 is TGCGCCAGCAGCTTGACCCTAGCGGACAATGAGCAGTTCTTC.

The chain joins TRBV5-1 to TRBJ2-5, with D tentatively TRBD1 (5 bases). Germline CDR1 SGHRS, CDR2 YFSETQ. The CDR3 sequence is 15 residues long. V gave up 3 bases and J gave up 2 bases, with 14 bases separating them. For the CDR3, the DNA is TGCGCCAGCAGCTCTGGTGGGGCGCGGCAAGAGACCCAGTACTTC. Its protein product is CASSSGGARQETQYF.

A few counts support this clone. The gene calls are TRBV9 and TRBJ2-5, with D tentatively TRBD2 (6 bases). Between the trimmed V and J ends, which lost 4 bases and 5 bases, there was a span of 15 bases. This CDR3 comprises 14 residues. The V gene's germline CDR1 is SGDLS and CDR2 YYNGEE. The CDR3 protein is CASSPEASGETQYF. CDR3 in DNA: TGTGCCAGCAGCCCCGAGGCGAGCGGGGAGACCCAGTACTTC.

V is TRBV2 and J is TRBJ2-1; perhaps TRBD2 as D (6 bases). CDR1 and CDR2 from the germline V gene are SNHLY and FYNNEI. The CDR3 runs 13 residues. Trimming removed 9 bases from V and 7 bases from J, with 16 bases in between. CDR3 protein: CASYPLGRNEQFF. Here the CDR3 DNA reads TGTGCCAGTTACCCACTTGGGAGGAATGAGCAGTTCTTC.

The chain links TRBV9 to TRBJ1-4; 7 nucleotides match TRBD1. Germline assignment: CDR1 SGDLS and CDR2 YYNGEE. The CDR3 contains 17 residues. J lost 3 bases, V lost 3 bases, and 11 bases had no gene match. The chain's CDR3 is CASSGWGQTPANEKLFF. CDR3 DNA sequence: TGTGCCAGCAGCGGGTGGGGACAGACTCCGGCTAATGAAAAACTGTTTTTT.